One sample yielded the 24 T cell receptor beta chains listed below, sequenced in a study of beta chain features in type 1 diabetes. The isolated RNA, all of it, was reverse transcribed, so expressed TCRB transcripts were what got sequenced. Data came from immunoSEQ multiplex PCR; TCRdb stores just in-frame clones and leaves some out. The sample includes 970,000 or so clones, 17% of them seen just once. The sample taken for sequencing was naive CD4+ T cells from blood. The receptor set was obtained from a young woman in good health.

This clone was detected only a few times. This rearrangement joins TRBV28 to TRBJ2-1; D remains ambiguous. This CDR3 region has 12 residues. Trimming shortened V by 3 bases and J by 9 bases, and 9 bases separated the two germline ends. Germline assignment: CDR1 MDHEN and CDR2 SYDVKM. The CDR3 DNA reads TGTGCCAGCAGTTTGCGGCAGAGTGAGCAGTTCTTC. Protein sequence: CASSLRQSEQFF.

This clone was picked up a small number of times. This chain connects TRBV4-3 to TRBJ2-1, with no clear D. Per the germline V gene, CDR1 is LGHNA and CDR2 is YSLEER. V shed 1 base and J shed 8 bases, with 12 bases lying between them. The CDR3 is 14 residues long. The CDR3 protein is CASSQVLSADEQFF. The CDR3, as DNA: TGCGCCAGCAGCCAAGTACTTTCGGCGGATGAGCAGTTCTTC.

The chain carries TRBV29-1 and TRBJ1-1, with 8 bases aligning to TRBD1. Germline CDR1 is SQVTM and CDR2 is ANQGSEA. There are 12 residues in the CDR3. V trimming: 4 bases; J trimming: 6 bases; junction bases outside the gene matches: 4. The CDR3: CSVVGQDAEAFF. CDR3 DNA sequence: TGCAGCGTTGTGGGACAGGACGCTGAAGCTTTCTTT.

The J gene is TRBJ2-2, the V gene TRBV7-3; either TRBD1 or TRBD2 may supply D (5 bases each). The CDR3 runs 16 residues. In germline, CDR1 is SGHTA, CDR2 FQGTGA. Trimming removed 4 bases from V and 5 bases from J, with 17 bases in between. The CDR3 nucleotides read TGTGCCAGCAGCTCACAACCGGGACCGAGGACCGGGGAGCTGTTTTTT. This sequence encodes CASSSQPGPRTGELFF. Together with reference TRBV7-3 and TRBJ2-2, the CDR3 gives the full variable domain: GAGVSQTPSNKVTEKGKYVELRCDPISGHTALYWYRQSLGQGPEFLIYFQGTGAADDSGLPNDRFFAVRPEGSVSTLKIQRTERGDSAVYLCASSSQPGPRTGELFFGEGSRLTVL.

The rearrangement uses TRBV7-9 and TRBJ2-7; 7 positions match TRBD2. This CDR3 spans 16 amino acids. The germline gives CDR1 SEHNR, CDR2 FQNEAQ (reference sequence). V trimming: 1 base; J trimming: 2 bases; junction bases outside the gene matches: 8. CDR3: CASSLGSAGAPYEQYF. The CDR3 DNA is TGTGCCAGCAGCTTAGGGTCCGCGGGAGCCCCCTACGAGCAGTACTTC.

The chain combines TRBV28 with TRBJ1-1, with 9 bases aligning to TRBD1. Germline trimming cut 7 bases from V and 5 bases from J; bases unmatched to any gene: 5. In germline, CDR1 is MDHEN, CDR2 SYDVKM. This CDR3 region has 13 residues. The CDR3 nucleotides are TGTGCCAGCAACAAGGGACAGGGTACTGAAGCTTTCTTT. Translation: CASNKGQGTEAFF.

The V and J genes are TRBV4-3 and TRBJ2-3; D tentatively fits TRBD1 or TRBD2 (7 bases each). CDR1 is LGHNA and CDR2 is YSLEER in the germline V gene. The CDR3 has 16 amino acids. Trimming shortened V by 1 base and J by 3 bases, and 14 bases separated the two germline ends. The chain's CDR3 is CASSQVGRGGTDTQYF. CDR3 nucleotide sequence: TGCGCCAGCAGCCAAGTCGGCAGGGGGGGAACAGATACGCAGTATTTT.

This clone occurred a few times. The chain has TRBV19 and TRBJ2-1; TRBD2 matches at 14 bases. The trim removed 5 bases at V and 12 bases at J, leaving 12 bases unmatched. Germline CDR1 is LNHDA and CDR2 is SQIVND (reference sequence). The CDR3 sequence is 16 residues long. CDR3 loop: CASSRTSGRPHRGQFF. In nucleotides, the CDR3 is TGTGCCAGTAGTCGGACTAGCGGGAGGCCCCACCGGGGGCAGTTCTTC.

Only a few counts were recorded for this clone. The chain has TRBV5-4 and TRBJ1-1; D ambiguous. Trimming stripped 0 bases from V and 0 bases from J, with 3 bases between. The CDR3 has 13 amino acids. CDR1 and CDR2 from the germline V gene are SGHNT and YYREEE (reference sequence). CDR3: CASSLDVNTEAFF. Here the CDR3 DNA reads TGTGCCAGCAGCTTGGACGTGAACACTGAAGCTTTCTTT.

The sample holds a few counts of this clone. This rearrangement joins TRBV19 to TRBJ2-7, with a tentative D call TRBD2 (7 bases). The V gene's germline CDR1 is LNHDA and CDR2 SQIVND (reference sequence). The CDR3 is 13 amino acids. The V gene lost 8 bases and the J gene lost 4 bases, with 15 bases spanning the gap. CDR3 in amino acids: CASGPRGGYEQYF. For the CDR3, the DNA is TGTGCCAGTGGACCGAGGGGGGGTTACGAGCAGTACTTC.

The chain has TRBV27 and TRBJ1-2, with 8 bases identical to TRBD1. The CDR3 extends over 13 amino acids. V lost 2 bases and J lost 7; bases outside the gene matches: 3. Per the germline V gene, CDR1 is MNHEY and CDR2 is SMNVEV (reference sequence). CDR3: CASSLQGALGYTF. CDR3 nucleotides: TGTGCCAGCAGTTTACAGGGGGCGCTTGGCTACACCTTC.

In DNA form, the CDR3 reads TGTGCCAGCCAACTAGCGGGAGTTCTAGATACGCAGTATTTT. This sequence encodes CASQLAGVLDTQYF. The rearrangement links TRBV7-9 to TRBJ2-3; 11 nucleotides line up with TRBD2. V shed 8 bases, J shed 5 bases, and the junction held 6 bases outside the gene matches. Germline V gene sequence: CDR1 SEHNR, CDR2 FQNEAQ (reference sequence). The CDR3 is made up of 14 amino acids.

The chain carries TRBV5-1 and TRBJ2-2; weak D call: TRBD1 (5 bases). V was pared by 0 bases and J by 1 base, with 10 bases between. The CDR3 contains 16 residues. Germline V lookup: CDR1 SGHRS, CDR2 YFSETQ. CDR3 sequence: CASSLGGTGNTGELFF. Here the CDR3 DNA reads TGCGCCAGCAGCTTGGGCGGTACAGGGAACACCGGGGAGCTGTTTTTT.

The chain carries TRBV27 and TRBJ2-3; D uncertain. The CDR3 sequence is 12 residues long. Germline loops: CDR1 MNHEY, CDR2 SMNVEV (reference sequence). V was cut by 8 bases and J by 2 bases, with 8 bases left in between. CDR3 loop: CASPRSTDTQYF. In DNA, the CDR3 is TGTGCCAGCCCCCGCTCCACAGATACGCAGTATTTT.

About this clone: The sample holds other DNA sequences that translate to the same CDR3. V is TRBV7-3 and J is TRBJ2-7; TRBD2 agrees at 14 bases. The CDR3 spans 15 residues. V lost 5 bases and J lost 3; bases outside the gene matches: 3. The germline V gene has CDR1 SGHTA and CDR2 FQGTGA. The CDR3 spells CASSPGTSGSYEQYF. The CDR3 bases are TGTGCCAGCAGCCCGGGGACTAGCGGGAGCTACGAGCAGTACTTC.

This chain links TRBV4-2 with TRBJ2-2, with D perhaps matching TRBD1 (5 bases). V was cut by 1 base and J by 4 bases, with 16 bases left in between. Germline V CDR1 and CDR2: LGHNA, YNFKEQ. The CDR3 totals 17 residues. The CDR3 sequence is CASSQVVAGQGTGELFF. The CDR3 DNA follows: TGTGCCAGCAGCCAAGTTGTCGCAGGGCAAGGCACCGGGGAGCTGTTTTTT.

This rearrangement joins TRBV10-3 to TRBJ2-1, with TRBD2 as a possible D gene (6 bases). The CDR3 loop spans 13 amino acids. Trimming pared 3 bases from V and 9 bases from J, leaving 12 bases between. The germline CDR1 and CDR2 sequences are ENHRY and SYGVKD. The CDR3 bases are TGTGCCATCAGTGACCAGAAGGAGGGTGAGCAGTTCTTC. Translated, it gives CAISDQKEGEQFF.

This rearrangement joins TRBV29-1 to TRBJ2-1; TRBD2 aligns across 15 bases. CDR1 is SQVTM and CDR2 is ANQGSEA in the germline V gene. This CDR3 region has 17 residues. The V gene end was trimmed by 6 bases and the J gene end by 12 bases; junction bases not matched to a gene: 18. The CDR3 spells CSVRDPGLAGGLAGQFF. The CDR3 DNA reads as TGCAGCGTACGCGACCCGGGACTAGCGGGAGGCCTAGCCGGGCAGTTCTTC.

The CDR3 bases are TGTGCCAGCAGAACAGGGAACGGAATATACGAGCAGTACTTC. This encodes CASRTGNGIYEQYF. The V call is TRBV28, the J call TRBJ2-7; possible D gene TRBD1, 6 bases. V was clipped by 6 bases and J by 4 bases, with 16 bases between them. The CDR3 runs 14 residues. Germline CDR1 is MDHEN and CDR2 is SYDVKM.

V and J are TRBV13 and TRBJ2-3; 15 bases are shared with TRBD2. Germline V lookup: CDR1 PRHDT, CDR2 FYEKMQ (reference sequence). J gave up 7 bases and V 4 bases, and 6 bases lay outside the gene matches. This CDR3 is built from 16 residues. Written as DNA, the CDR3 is TGTGCCAGCAGCTCCGGGACTAGCGGGAGGAGGAATACGCAGTATTTT. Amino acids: CASSSGTSGRRNTQYF.

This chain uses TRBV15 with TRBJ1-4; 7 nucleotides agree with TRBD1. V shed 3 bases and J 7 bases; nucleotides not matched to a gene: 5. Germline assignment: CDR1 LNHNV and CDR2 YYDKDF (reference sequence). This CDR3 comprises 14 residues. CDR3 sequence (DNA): TGTGCCACCAGCAGCGACAGGGCATCTGAAAAACTGTTTTTT. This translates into CATSSDRASEKLFF.

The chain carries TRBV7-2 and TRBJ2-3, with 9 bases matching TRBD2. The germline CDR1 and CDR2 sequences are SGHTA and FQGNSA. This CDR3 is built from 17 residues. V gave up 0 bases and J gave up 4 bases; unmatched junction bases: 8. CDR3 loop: CASSLARAGGGPDTQYF. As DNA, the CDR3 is TGTGCCAGCAGCTTAGCGCGGGCGGGAGGGGGTCCAGATACGCAGTATTTT.

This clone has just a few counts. CDR3: CASNNRGVGEQYF. The CDR3 DNA is TGTGCCAGCAACAACCGAGGGGTGGGCGAGCAGTACTTC. The chain recombines TRBV7-2 with TRBJ2-7; either TRBD1 or TRBD2 may fit D (5 bases each). Germline V gene lookup returns CDR1 SGHTA and CDR2 FQGNSA. V shed 7 bases and J shed 6 bases, with 16 bases lying between them. CDR3 size: 13 residues.

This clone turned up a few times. The CDR3 sequence: CATSREGRQRWETQYF. The CDR3 bases are TGTGCCACCAGCAGAGAGGGGAGACAGCGGTGGGAGACCCAGTACTTC. The chain uses TRBV15 and TRBJ2-5; tentatively, D is TRBD1 or TRBD2 (5 bases each). Trimming took 0 bases from V and 5 from J, leaving 16 bases between them. There are 16 residues in the CDR3. Germline CDR1 LNHNV, CDR2 YYDKDF (reference sequence).